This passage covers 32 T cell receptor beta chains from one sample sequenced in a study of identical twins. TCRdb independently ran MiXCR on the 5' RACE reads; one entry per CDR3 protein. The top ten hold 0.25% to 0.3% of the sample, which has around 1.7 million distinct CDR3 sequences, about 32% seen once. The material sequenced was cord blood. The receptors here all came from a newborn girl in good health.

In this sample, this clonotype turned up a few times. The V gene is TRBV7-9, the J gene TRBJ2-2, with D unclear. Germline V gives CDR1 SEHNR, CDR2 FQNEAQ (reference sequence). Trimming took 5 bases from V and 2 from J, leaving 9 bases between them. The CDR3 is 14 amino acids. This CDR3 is CASSPPPNTGELFF. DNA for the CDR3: TGTGCCAGCAGCCCTCCTCCAAACACCGGGGAGCTGTTTTTT.

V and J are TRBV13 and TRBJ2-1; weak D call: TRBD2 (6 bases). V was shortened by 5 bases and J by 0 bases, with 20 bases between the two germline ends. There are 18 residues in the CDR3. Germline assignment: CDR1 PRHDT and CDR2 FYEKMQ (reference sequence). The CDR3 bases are TGTGCCAGCAGCCCCCCGGAGGGGCGGCATAGCTCCTACAATGAGCAGTTCTTC. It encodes CASSPPEGRHSSYNEQFF.

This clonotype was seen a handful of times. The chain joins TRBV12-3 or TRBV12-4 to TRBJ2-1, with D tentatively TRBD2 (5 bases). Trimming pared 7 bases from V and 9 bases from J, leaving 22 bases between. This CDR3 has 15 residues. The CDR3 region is CASTQRRLALPEQFF. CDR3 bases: TGTGCCAGCACTCAGCGCAGGCTAGCCCTTCCTGAGCAGTTCTTC.

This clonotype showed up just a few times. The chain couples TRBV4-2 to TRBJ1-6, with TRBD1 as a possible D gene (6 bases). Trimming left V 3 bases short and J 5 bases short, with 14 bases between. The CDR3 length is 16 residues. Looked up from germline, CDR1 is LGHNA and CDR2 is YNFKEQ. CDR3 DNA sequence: TGTGCCAGCAGCCACCACAGGGAATGGAATAATTCACCCCTCCACTTT. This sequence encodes CASSHHREWNNSPLHF.

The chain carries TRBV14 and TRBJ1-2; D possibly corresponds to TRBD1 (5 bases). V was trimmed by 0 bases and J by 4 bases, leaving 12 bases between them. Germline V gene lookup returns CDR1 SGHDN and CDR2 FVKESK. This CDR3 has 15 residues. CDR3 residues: CASSQDLGGAYGYTF. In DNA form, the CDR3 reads TGTGCCAGCAGCCAAGATCTAGGAGGGGCCTATGGCTACACCTTC. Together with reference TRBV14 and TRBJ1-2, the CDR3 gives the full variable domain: EAGVTQFPSHSVIEKGQTVTLRCDPISGHDNLYWYRRVMGKEIKFLLHFVKESKQDESGMPNNRFLAERTGGTYSTLKVQPAELEDSGVYFCASSQDLGGAYGYTFGSGTRLTVV.

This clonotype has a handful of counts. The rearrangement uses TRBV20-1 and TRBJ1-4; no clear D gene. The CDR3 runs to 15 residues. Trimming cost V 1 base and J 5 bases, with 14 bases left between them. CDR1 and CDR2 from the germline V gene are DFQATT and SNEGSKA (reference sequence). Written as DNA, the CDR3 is TGCAGTGCTAGAGCCTACCTAGGTTCCAATGAAAAACTGTTTTTT. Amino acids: CSARAYLGSNEKLFF.

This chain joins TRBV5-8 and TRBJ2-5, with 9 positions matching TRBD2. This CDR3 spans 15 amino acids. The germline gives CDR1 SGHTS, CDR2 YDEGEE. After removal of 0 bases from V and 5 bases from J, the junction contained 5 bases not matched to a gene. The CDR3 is CASSLVPGLAETQYF. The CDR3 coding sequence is TGTGCCAGCAGCTTGGTCCCAGGACTAGCGGAGACCCAGTACTTC. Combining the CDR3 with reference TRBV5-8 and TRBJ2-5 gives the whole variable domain EAGVTQSPTHLIKTRGQQATLRCSPISGHTSVYWYQQALGLGLQFLLWYDEGEERNRGNFPPRFSGRQFPNYSSELNVNALELEDSALYLCASSLVPGLAETQYFGPGTRLLVL.

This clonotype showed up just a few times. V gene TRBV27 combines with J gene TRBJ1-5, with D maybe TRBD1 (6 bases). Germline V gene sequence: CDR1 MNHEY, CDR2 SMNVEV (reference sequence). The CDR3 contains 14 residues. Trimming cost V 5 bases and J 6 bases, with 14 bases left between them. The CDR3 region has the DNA TGTGCCAGCAGTACGACAGGCCTTGGTCAGCCCCAGCATTTT. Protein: CASSTTGLGQPQHF.

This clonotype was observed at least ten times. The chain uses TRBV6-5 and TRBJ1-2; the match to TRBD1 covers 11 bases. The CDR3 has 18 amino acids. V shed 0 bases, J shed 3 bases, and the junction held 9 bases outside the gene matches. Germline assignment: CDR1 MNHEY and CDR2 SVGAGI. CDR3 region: CASSYSGIPGQGDYGYTF. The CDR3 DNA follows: TGTGCCAGCAGTTACTCGGGCATTCCGGGACAGGGGGACTATGGCTACACCTTC.

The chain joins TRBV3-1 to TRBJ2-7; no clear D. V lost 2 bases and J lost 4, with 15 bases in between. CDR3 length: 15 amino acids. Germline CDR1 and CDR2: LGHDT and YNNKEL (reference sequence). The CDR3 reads CASSQQPSPPYEQYF. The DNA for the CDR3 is TGTGCCAGCAGCCAACAGCCGAGCCCCCCTTACGAGCAGTACTTC.

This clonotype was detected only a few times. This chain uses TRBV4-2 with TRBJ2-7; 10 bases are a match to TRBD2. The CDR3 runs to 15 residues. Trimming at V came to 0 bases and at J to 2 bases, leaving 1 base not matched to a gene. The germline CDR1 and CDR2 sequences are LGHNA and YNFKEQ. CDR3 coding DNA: TGTGCCAGCAGCCAAGAACTAGCGGGGCCCTACGAGCAGTACTTC. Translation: CASSQELAGPYEQYF.

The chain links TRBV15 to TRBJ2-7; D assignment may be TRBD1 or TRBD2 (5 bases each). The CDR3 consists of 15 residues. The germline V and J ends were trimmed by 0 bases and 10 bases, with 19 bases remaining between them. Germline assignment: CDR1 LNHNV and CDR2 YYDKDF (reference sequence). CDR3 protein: CATSREGDTLWDQYF. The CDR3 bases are TGTGCCACCAGCAGAGAGGGAGACACCCTGTGGGACCAGTACTTC. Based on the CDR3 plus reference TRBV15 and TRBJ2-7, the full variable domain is DAMVIQNPRYQVTQFGKPVTLSCSQTLNHNVMYWYQQKSSQAPKLLFHYYDKDFNNEADTPDNFQSRRPNTSFCFLDIRSPGLGDTAMYLCATSREGDTLWDQYFGPGTRLTVT.

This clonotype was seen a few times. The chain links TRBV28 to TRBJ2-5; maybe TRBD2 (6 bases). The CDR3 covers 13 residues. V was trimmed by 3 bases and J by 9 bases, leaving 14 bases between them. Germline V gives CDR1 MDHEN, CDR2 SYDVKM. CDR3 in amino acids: CASSFGGPEAQYF. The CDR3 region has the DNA TGTGCCAGCAGTTTTGGAGGGCCGGAGGCCCAGTACTTC.

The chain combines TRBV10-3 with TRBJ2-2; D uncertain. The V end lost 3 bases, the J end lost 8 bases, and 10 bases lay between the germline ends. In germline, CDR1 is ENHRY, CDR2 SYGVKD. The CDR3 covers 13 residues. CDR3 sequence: CAISDEVRGELFF. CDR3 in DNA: TGTGCCATCAGTGATGAAGTGCGGGGGGAGCTGTTTTTT.

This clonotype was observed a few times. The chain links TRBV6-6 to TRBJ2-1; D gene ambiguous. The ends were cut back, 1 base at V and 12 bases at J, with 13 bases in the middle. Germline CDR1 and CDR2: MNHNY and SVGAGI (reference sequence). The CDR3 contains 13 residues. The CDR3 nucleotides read TGTGCCAGCAGTTACTACCAGTCTGGGGTGCAGTTCTTC. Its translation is CASSYYQSGVQFF.

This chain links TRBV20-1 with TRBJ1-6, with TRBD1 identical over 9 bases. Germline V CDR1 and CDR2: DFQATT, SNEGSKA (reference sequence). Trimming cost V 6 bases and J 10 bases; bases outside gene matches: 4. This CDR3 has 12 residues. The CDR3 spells CSAGQGSSPLHF. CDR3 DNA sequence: TGCAGTGCGGGACAGGGAAGCTCACCCCTCCACTTT.

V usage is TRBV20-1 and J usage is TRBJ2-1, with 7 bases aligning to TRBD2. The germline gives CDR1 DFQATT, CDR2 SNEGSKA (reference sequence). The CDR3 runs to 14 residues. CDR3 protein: CSALSGNSYNEQFF. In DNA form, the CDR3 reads TGCAGCGCCCTAAGCGGGAACTCCTACAATGAGCAGTTCTTC.

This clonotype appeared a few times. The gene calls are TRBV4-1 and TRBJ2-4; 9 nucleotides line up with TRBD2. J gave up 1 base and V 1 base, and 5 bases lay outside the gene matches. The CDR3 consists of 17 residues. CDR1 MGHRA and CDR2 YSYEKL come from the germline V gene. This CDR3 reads CASSQVSGSWAKNIQYF. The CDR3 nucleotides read TGCGCCAGCAGCCAAGTTAGCGGGAGTTGGGCCAAAAACATTCAGTACTTC.

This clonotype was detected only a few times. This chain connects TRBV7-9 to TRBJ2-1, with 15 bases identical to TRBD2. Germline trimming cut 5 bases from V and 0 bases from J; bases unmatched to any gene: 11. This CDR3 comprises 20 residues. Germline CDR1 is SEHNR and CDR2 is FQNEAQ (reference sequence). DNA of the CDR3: TGTGCCAGCAGCACCTCCGGGACTAGCGGGGGGCTAAGCTCCTACAATGAGCAGTTCTTC. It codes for CASSTSGTSGGLSSYNEQFF.

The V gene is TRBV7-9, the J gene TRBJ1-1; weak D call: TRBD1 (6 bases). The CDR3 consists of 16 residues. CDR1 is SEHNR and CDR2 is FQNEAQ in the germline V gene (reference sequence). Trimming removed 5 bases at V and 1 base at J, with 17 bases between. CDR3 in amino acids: CASSPGQQTGNTEAFF. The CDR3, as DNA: TGTGCCAGCAGCCCGGGACAACAGACCGGGAACACTGAAGCTTTCTTT.

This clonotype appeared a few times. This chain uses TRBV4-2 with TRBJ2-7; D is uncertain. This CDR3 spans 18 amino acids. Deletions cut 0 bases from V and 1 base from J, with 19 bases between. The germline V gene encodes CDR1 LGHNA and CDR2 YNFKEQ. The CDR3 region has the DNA TGTGCCAGCAGCCAAGAGGTTCGGTCCGGGTGGGGTTCCTACGAGCAGTACTTC. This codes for CASSQEVRSGWGSYEQYF.

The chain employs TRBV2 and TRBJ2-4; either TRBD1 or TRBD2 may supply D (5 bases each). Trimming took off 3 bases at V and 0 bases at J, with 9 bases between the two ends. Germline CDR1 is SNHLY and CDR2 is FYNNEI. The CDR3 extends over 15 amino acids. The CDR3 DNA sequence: TGTGCCAGCAGTGATCTAGGGACAGCCAAAAACATTCAGTACTTC. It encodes CASSDLGTAKNIQYF.

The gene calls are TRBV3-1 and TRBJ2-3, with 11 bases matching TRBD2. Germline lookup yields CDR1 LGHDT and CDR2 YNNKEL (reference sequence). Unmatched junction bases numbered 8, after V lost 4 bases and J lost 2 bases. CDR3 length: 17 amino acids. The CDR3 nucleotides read TGTGCCAGCAGCCTAGCGGGAGGGTGGGTCCTCACAGATACGCAGTATTTT. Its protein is CASSLAGGWVLTDTQYF.

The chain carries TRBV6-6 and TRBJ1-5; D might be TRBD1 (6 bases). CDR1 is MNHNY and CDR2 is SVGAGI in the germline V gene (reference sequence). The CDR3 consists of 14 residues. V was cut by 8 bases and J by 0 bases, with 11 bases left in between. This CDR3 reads CASRETGSNQPQHF. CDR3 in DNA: TGTGCCAGCCGCGAGACAGGTAGCAATCAGCCCCAGCATTTT.

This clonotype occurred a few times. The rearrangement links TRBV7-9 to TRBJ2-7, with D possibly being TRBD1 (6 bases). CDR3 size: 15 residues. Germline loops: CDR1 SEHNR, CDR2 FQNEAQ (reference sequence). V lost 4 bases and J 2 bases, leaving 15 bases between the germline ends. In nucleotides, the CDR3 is TGTGCCAGCAGCTACCATACAGGGCCCGCCTACGAGCAGTACTTC. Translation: CASSYHTGPAYEQYF. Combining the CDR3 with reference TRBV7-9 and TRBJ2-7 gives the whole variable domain DTGVSQNPRHKITKRGQNVTFRCDPISEHNRLYWYRQTLGQGPEFLTYFQNEAQLEKSRLLSDRFSAERPKGSFSTLEIQRTEQGDSAMYLCASSYHTGPAYEQYFGPGTRLTVT.

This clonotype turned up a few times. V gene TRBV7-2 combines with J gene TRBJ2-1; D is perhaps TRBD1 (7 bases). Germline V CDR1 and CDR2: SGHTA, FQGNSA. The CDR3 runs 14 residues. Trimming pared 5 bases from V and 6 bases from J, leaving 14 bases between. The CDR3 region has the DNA TGTGCCAGCAGCACAAACAGGGGAGGCAATGAGCAGTTCTTC. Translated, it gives CASSTNRGGNEQFF.

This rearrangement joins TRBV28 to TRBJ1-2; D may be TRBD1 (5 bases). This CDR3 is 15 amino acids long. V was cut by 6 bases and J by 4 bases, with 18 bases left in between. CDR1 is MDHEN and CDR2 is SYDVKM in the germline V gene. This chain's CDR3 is CASSISQGRGYGYTF. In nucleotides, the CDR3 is TGTGCCAGCAGCATATCGCAGGGACGGGGCTATGGCTACACCTTC.

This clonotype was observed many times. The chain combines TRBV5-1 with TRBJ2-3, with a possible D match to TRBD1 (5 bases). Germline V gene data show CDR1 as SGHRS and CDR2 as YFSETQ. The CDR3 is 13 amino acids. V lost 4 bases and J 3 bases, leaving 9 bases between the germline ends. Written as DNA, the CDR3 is TGCGCCAGCAGCAGGGGCCTGACAGATACGCAGTATTTT. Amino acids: CASSRGLTDTQYF.

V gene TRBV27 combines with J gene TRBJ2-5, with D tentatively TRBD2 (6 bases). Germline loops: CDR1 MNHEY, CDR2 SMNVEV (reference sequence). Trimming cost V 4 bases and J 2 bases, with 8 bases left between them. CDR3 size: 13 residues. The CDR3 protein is CASSWGEQETQYF. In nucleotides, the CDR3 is TGTGCCAGCAGTTGGGGGGAGCAAGAGACCCAGTACTTC.

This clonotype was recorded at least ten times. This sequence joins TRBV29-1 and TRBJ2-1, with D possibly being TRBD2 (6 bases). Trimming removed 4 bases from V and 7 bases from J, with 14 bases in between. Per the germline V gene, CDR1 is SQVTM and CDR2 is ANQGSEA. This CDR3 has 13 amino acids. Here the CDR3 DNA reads TGCAGCGTTGTGGGGGGTCCCTCAAATGAGCAGTTCTTC. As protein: CSVVGGPSNEQFF.

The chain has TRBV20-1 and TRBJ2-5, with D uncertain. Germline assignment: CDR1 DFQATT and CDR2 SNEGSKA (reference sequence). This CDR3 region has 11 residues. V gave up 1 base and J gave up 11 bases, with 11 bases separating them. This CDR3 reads CSARVLVGQYF. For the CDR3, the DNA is TGCAGTGCTAGAGTTCTCGTAGGGCAGTACTTC.

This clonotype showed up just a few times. This CDR3 reads CASSQAPGGQPQHF. For the CDR3, the DNA is TGTGCCAGCAGCCAAGCGCCGGGCGGTCAGCCCCAGCATTTT. The chain joins TRBV3-1 to TRBJ1-5, with D hard to call. The CDR3 sequence is 14 residues long. CDR1 is LGHDT, CDR2 YNNKEL, per germline (reference sequence). The germline V and J ends were trimmed by 1 base and 6 bases, with 10 bases remaining between them.